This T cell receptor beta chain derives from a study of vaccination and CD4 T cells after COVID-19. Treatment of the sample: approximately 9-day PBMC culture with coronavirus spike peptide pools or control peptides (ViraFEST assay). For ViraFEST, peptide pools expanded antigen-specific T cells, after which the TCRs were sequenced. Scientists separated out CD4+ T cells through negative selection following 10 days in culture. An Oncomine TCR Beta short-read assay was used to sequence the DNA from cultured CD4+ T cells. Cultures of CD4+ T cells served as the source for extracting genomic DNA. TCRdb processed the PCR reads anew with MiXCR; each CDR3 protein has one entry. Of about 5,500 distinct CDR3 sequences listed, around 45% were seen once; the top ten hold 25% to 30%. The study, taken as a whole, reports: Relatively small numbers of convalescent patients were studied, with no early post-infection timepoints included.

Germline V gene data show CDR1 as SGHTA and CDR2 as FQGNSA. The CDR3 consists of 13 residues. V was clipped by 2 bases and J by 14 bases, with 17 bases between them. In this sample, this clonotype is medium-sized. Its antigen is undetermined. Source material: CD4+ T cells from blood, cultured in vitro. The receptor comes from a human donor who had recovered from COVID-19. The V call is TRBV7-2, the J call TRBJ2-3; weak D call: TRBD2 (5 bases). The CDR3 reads CASSLSLAPSLYF. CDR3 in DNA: TGTGCCAGCAGCTTATCGCTAGCCCCCTCGCTGTATTTT. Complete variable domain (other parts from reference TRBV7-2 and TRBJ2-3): GAGVSQSPSNKVTEKGKDVELRCDPISGHTALYWYRQSLGQGLEFLIYFQGNSAPDKSGLPSDRFSAERTGGSVSTLTIQRTQQEDSAVYLCASSLSLAPSLYFGPGTRLTVL.